A selection of T cell receptor beta chains follows, all from one sample in a study of beta chain features in type 1 diabetes. Clones were read by immunoSEQ multiplex PCR, and TCRdb kept only the in-frame ones, dropping some. The sample has 350,000 to 450,000 clones; roughly 13% are singletons. The specimen sequenced was naive CD4+ T cells from blood. The receptors originated from a man aged 25 to 40 in good health. The CDR3 runs from the conserved cysteine through the conserved F or W. D genes are given only for firm matches. The size entry is marked missing in some rows and otherwise reads once, few, many or a size class.

CDR3 protein	CDR3 DNA	D gene	J gene	V gene	clone size
CASSPLRGANVLTF	TGTGCCAGCAGTCCGTTACGCGGGGCCAACGTCCTGACTTTC	.	TRBJ2-6	TRBV2	few
CAWRRTGTLSTDTQYF	TGTGCCTGGAGGCGCACAGGGACTTTGAGCACAGATACGCAGTATTTT	.	TRBJ2-3	TRBV30	.
CASSLGLAGGLSSYNEQFF	TGTGCCAGCAGCCTGGGACTAGCGGGAGGGCTGAGCTCCTACAATGAGCAGTTCTTC	TRBD2	TRBJ2-1	TRBV14	.
CAWAPRGNQPQHF	TGTGCCTGGGCTCCGAGAGGGAATCAGCCCCAGCATTTT	.	TRBJ1-5	TRBV30	few
CASSLGGAGYEQYF	TGTGCCAGCAGTTTAGGGGGGGCGGGCTACGAGCAGTACTTC	.	TRBJ2-7	TRBV27	few
CASSPGTSGQETQYF	TGCGCCAGCAGCCCCGGGACTAGCGGCCAAGAGACCCAGTACTTC	TRBD2	TRBJ2-5	TRBV5-1	.
CASSGLAGITDTQYF	TGTGCCAGCAGTGGACTAGCGGGGATCACAGATACGCAGTATTTT	TRBD2	TRBJ2-3	TRBV2	.
CASSFSGANVLTF	TGTGCCAGCAGTTTTTCTGGGGCCAACGTCCTGACTTTC	.	TRBJ2-6	TRBV6-5	.
CASSFGVQRDTFYEQYF	TGTGCCAGCAGCTTTGGTGTTCAACGGGACACCTTCTACGAGCAGTACTTC	.	TRBJ2-7	TRBV7-9	few
CASSQDLLVPVFF	TGCGCCAGCAGCCAAGATCTGTTGGTCCCAGTGTTTTTT	.	TRBJ1-4	TRBV4-1	.
CASSGAIREKLFF	TGTGCCAGCAGTGGAGCGATCAGGGAAAAACTGTTTTTT	.	TRBJ1-4	TRBV14	few
CASSTGGSVQYF	TGTGCCAGCAGCACAGGGGGCTCGGTGCAGTACTTC	TRBD1	TRBJ2-7	TRBV7-2	.
CASSLARAGNTEAFF	TGTGCCAGCAGCTTAGCCAGGGCTGGAAACACTGAAGCTTTCTTT	.	TRBJ1-1	TRBV7-9	.
CASSLTRSDTQYF	TGTGCCAGCAGCCTTACCCGATCAGATACGCAGTATTTT	.	TRBJ2-3	TRBV7-2	.
CASSQDLFGPGEQYF	TGCGCCAGCAGCCAAGACCTGTTCGGGCCCGGGGAGCAGTACTTC	.	TRBJ2-7	TRBV4-1	few
CAWSLEGVGTEAFF	TGTGCCTGGAGTCTGGAGGGAGTGGGCACTGAAGCTTTCTTT	.	TRBJ1-1	TRBV30	few
CASSTQGGNTEAFF	TGTGCCAGCTCAACACAGGGAGGGAACACTGAAGCTTTCTTT	.	TRBJ1-1	TRBV18	.
CASSPPIGRHSSYNEQFF	TGTGCCAGCAGTCCCCCAATCGGCCGACACAGCTCCTACAATGAGCAGTTCTTC	.	TRBJ2-1	TRBV27	.
CASSPLAGGPSPGEQFF	TGTGCCAGCTCACCACTAGCGGGGGGGCCCTCCCCGGGTGAGCAGTTCTTC	TRBD2	TRBJ2-1	TRBV18	.
CASSPNRGSWETQYF	TGTGCCAGCTCACCAAACAGGGGCTCATGGGAGACCCAGTACTTC	TRBD1	TRBJ2-5	TRBV18	.
CASSDNPFGNQYF	TGTGCCAGCAGTGATAACCCCTTTGGAAATCAGTACTTC	.	TRBJ2-4	TRBV6-1	.
CASITSSGRADTQYF	TGTGCCAGCATTACTTCGAGCGGGAGGGCCGATACGCAGTATTTT	TRBD2	TRBJ2-3	TRBV6-1	few
CAIGPSGRSDTQYF	TGTGCCATCGGCCCTAGCGGGAGGTCAGATACGCAGTATTTT	TRBD2	TRBJ2-3	TRBV10-3	few
CASSSSGRATDTQYF	TGTGCCAGCAGCTCAAGCGGGAGGGCGACAGATACGCAGTATTTT	TRBD2	TRBJ2-3	TRBV7-9	few
CSVEVETQYF	TGCAGCGTTGAAGTTGAGACCCAGTACTTC	.	TRBJ2-5	TRBV29-1	.
CASSLRGTGNNEQFF	TGTGCCAGCAGCCTAAGGGGGACGGGGAACAATGAGCAGTTCTTC	.	TRBJ2-1	TRBV6-4	.
CASSVVNTEAFF	TGTGCCAGCAGTGTAGTGAACACTGAAGCTTTCTTT	.	TRBJ1-1	TRBV7-2	.
CASSPSGTGSYTF	TGTGCCAGCTCACCCTCCGGGACAGGTTCTTACACCTTC	TRBD1	TRBJ1-2	TRBV18	few
CASSTDRVRQPQHF	TGTGCCAGCAGTACAGACAGGGTTCGACAGCCCCAGCATTTT	TRBD1	TRBJ1-5	TRBV2	few
CASSRNSPLAGEVATDEQFF	TGTGCCAGCAGCCGAAATTCCCCCCTAGCGGGAGAGGTCGCTACCGATGAGCAGTTCTTC	TRBD2	TRBJ2-1	TRBV4-2	few
CSVDSGSTDTQYF	TGCAGCGTTGATTCCGGAAGCACAGATACGCAGTATTTT	.	TRBJ2-3	TRBV29-1	.
CATSRKVRAMNTEAFF	TGTGCCACCAGCAGGAAAGTGAGGGCCATGAACACTGAAGCTTTCTTT	.	TRBJ1-1	TRBV15	.
CASSPWAGGETQYF	TGTGCCAGCAGCCCCTGGGCAGGGGGAGAGACCCAGTACTTC	TRBD1	TRBJ2-5	TRBV7-2	.
CASSGTSYNYGYTF	TGTGCCAGCAGCGGGACATCATACAACTATGGCTACACCTTC	.	TRBJ1-2	TRBV28	few
CASSYVFKGTDTQYF	TGTGCCAGCAGTTACGTCTTCAAAGGCACAGATACGCAGTATTTT	.	TRBJ2-3	TRBV6-5	.
CATRHSSYNEQFF	TGTGCCACCCGACATAGCTCCTACAATGAGCAGTTCTTC	.	TRBJ2-1	TRBV28	few
CATSSPQGRSPLHF	TGTGCCACCAGCAGCCCGCAGGGGCGATCACCCCTCCACTTT	.	TRBJ1-6	TRBV15	few